This entry features one TCR beta chain sequence. The CDR3 extends over 15 amino acids. J lost 5 bases, V lost 6 bases, and 9 bases had no gene match. Germline V gene data show CDR1 as MNHNS and CDR2 as SASEGT. The entry originates in a study of CD4+ T cells in melanoma. The table came from immunoSEQ multiplex PCR; TCRdb's copy has only in-frame clones and leaves some out. Among approximately 12,000 clones listed, approximately 70% were seen once. The chain combines TRBV6-1 with TRBJ1-1; TRBD1 matches at 10 bases. The sample was cells from a culture (not recorded whether cultured in vitro). The TCR originated in a human donor with melanoma. CDR3 sequence reads: CASSRKRQGATEAFF. For the CDR3, the DNA is TGTGCCAGCAGCAGAAAGAGACAGGGGGCGACTGAAGCTTTCTTT.